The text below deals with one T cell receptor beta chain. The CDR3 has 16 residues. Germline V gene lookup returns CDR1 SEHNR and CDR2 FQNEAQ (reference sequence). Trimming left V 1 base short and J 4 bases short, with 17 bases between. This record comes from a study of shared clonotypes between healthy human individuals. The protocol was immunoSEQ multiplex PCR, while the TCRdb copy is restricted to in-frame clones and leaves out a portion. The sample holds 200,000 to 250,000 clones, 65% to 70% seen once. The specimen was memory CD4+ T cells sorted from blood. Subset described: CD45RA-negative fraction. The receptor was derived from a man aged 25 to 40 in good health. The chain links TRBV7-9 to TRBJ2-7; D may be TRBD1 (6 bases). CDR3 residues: CASSLGSAGATYEQYF. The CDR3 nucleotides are TGTGCCAGCAGCTTAGGATCGGCAGGGGCTACTTACGAGCAGTACTTC. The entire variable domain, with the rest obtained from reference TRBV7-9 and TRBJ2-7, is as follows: DTGVSQNPRHKITKRGQNVTFRCDPISEHNRLYWYRQTLGQGPEFLTYFQNEAQLEKSRLLSDRFSAERPKGSFSTLEIQRTEQGDSAMYLCASSLGSAGATYEQYFGPGTRLTVT.